Below are 26 T cell receptor beta chains sequenced from a single sample in a study of cytotoxic CD8 clonotypes in ibrutinib-treated CLL. Produced via immunoSEQ multiplex PCR; TCRdb's table is partial and in-frame only. The sample holds 150,000 to 250,000 clones, 55% to 85% seen once. The specimen comprised PBMCs, sampled after 24 months of ibrutinib treatment. These receptor sequences come from a human donor with chronic lymphocytic leukemia.

CDR3 DNA sequence: TGTGCCAGTAGTATAGATCTAGGACAGCCCCAGCATTTT. Its protein is CASSIDLGQPQHF. The chain uses TRBV19 and TRBJ1-5, with D hard to call. Trimming shortened V by 0 bases and J by 7 bases, and 7 bases separated the two germline ends. Germline V CDR1 and CDR2: LNHDA, SQIVND (reference sequence). The CDR3 sequence is 13 residues long.

The chain links TRBV5-1 to TRBJ2-3, with 9 bases lining up with TRBD2. The trim removed 0 bases at V and 2 bases at J, leaving 4 bases unmatched. The CDR3 runs to 16 residues. Looked up from germline, CDR1 is SGHRS and CDR2 is YFSETQ. CDR3 sequence reads: CASSLASGRFTDTQYF. The CDR3 region has the DNA TGCGCCAGCAGCTTGGCCAGCGGGAGGTTCACAGATACGCAGTATTTT.

CDR3 DNA sequence: TGTGCCAGCAGCGCCGGGGGCGCCTACGAGCAGTACTTC. Residues: CASSAGGAYEQYF. The chain carries TRBV7-6 and TRBJ2-7, with D possibly being TRBD1 or TRBD2 (6 bases each). Looked up from germline, CDR1 is SGHVS and CDR2 is FNYEAQ. Trimming took 5 bases from V and 2 from J, leaving 10 bases between them. The CDR3 spans 13 residues.

This chain joins TRBV9 and TRBJ2-7, with 9 bases matching TRBD2. Per the germline V gene, CDR1 is SGDLS and CDR2 is YYNGEE. The CDR3 sequence is 14 residues long. V lost 2 bases to trimming and J lost 3 bases; unmatched junction nucleotides: 3. CDR3: CASSVRGRGYEQYF. The CDR3 nucleotides are TGTGCCAGCAGCGTTCGCGGGAGGGGCTACGAGCAGTACTTC.

The chain joins TRBV7-6 to TRBJ2-7; D possibly matches TRBD1 or TRBD2 (5 bases each). CDR1 is SGHVS and CDR2 is FNYEAQ in the germline V gene. Trimming removed 5 bases from V and 2 bases from J, with 16 bases in between. This CDR3 spans 15 amino acids. DNA of the CDR3: TGTGCCAGCAGCATGGGGCCCGGGGCACCCTACGAGCAGTACTTC. As protein: CASSMGPGAPYEQYF. Looking up the rest from reference TRBV7-6 and TRBJ2-7 gives the full variable domain: GAGVSQSPRYKVTKRGQDVALRCDPISGHVSLYWYRQALGQGPEFLTYFNYEAQQDKSGLPNDRFSAERPEGSISTLTIQRTEQRDSAMYRCASSMGPGAPYEQYFGPGTRLTVT.

The chain carries TRBV9 and TRBJ2-4, with a possible D match to TRBD1 (6 bases). The CDR3 totals 15 residues. Germline V gene lookup returns CDR1 SGDLS and CDR2 YYNGEE. Trimming took off 0 bases at V and 7 bases at J, with 14 bases between the two ends. This CDR3 is CASSVGGGQPNIQYF. DNA of the CDR3: TGTGCCAGCAGCGTAGGTGGAGGACAGCCGAACATTCAGTACTTC.

The CDR3 DNA reads TGTGCCAGCAGCCAAGGGGGCCGGAGCAATGAGCAGTTCTTC. As protein: CASSQGGRSNEQFF. The chain employs TRBV7-8 and TRBJ2-1; 7 nucleotides line up with TRBD1. Trimming took 5 bases from V and 6 from J; bases not matched to a gene: 7. Germline lookup yields CDR1 SGHVS and CDR2 FQNEAQ. This CDR3 is 14 amino acids long.

The rearrangement links TRBV11-2 to TRBJ1-1; unclear D gene. This CDR3 has 14 residues. Looked up from germline, CDR1 is SGHAT and CDR2 is FQNNGV. V was shortened by 0 bases and J by 1 base, with 6 bases between the two germline ends. The CDR3 region has the DNA TGTGCCAGCAGCTTAGATCACCGGAACACTGAAGCTTTCTTT. Protein sequence: CASSLDHRNTEAFF.

The chain recombines TRBV7-9 with TRBJ2-7; 9 nucleotides match TRBD2. The germline gives CDR1 SEHNR, CDR2 FQNEAQ (reference sequence). With 5 bases clipped from V and 3 bases from J, the junction kept 11 bases outside the gene matches. The CDR3 loop spans 16 amino acids. The CDR3 region is CASSPRLATSGYEQYF. CDR3 nucleotide sequence: TGTGCCAGCAGCCCGCGACTGGCGACTAGCGGCTACGAGCAGTACTTC.

The chain is built from TRBV7-6 and TRBJ1-4; 7 bases are shared with TRBD1. Trimming took 1 base from V and 13 from J; bases not matched to a gene: 9. CDR3 length: 14 residues. From germline, CDR1 is SGHVS and CDR2 FNYEAQ. The CDR3 coding sequence is TGTGCCAGCAGCTTAGATGGCACAGGGGTCGGACTGTTTTTT. It specifies CASSLDGTGVGLFF.

The chain uses TRBV18 and TRBJ2-7, with D perhaps given as TRBD1 or TRBD2 (6 bases each). This CDR3 has 13 amino acids. With 2 bases removed from V and 4 bases from J, the gap between germline ends came to 9 bases. Per germline, CDR1 KGHSH and CDR2 LQKENI. The CDR3 reads CASSPGGPYEQYF. As DNA, the CDR3 is TGTGCCAGCTCACCAGGGGGGCCATACGAGCAGTACTTC.

V and J are TRBV14 and TRBJ2-7, with D perhaps matching TRBD1 (7 bases). CDR3 length: 16 amino acids. Germline lookup yields CDR1 SGHDN and CDR2 FVKESK. V was pared by 0 bases and J by 7 bases, with 19 bases between. This chain's CDR3 is CASSQDRAGGPEEQYF. The CDR3 bases are TGTGCCAGCAGCCAAGATCGGGCAGGGGGGCCGGAGGAGCAGTACTTC.

The chain links TRBV30 to TRBJ2-7, with TRBD2 matching over 12 bases. V gave up 1 base and J gave up 5 bases; unmatched junction bases: 0. This CDR3 spans 13 amino acids. CDR1 is GTSNPN, CDR2 SVGIG, per germline (reference sequence). This CDR3 is CAWSGLAGDEQYF. DNA of the CDR3: TGTGCCTGGAGTGGACTAGCGGGGGACGAGCAGTACTTC.

This chain links TRBV9 with TRBJ2-5, with TRBD2 identical over 7 bases. V was clipped by 0 bases and J by 5 bases; unmatched bases: 10. This CDR3 has 16 residues. The V gene's germline CDR1 is SGDLS and CDR2 YYNGEE. CDR3 loop: CASSVDEGGSFETQYF. As DNA, the CDR3 is TGTGCCAGCAGCGTAGACGAGGGAGGGTCGTTCGAGACCCAGTACTTC.

This clone was observed a few times. This sequence joins TRBV11-3 and TRBJ1-1, with D hard to call. Deletions cut 4 bases from V and 1 base from J, with 7 bases between. Germline V gives CDR1 SGHNT, CDR2 YENEEA. The CDR3 runs to 13 residues. The CDR3 reads CASSSDTNTEAFF. In nucleotides, the CDR3 is TGTGCCAGCAGCTCCGACACGAACACTGAAGCTTTCTTT.

This clone was found a few times. J is TRBJ2-2 and V is TRBV10-3; TRBD2 matches at 7 bases. Germline CDR1 and CDR2: ENHRY and SYGVKD. V shed 5 bases and J 0 bases; nucleotides not matched to a gene: 9. The CDR3 loop spans 17 amino acids. Written as DNA, the CDR3 is TGTGCCATCAGTAGACTGGGGGGAGGGACGAACACCGGGGAGCTGTTTTTT. It yields the protein CAISRLGGGTNTGELFF.

J is TRBJ1-5 and V is TRBV7-8, with D maybe TRBD1 (5 bases). V was shortened by 5 bases and J by 6 bases, with 17 bases between the two germline ends. CDR1 and CDR2 (germline): SGHVS, FQNEAQ. The CDR3 totals 15 residues. The CDR3 region has the DNA TGTGCCAGCAGCCTTTTTGAGGGGTCAGGTCAGCCCCAGCATTTT. This translates into CASSLFEGSGQPQHF. Full variable domain (remainder filled in from reference TRBV7-8 and TRBJ1-5): GAGVSQSPRYKVAKRGQDVALRCDPISGHVSLFWYQQALGQGPEFLTYFQNEAQLDKSGLPSDRFFAERPEGSVSTLKIQRTQQEDSAVYLCASSLFEGSGQPQHFGDGTRLSIL.

This clone was counted only a few times. The rearrangement links TRBV6-5 to TRBJ2-1; 9 bases are shared with TRBD2. The CDR3 totals 14 residues. Germline CDR1 MNHEY, CDR2 SVGAGI. Losses at the gene ends were 6 bases for V and 6 bases for J; bases not matched to a gene: 6. The CDR3 region is CASRQGLALNEQFF. The CDR3 DNA is TGTGCCAGCAGACAGGGACTAGCCCTCAATGAGCAGTTCTTC.

This clone was seen a handful of times. V usage is TRBV18 and J usage is TRBJ1-1, with TRBD1 identical over 9 bases. The CDR3 spans 14 residues. V shed 3 bases and J 7 bases; nucleotides not matched to a gene: 6. Germline V gene sequence: CDR1 KGHSH, CDR2 LQKENI. This chain's CDR3 is CASSPLDRGGEAFF. In nucleotides, the CDR3 is TGTGCCAGCTCACCGCTTGACAGGGGGGGTGAAGCTTTCTTT.

This clone is a singleton in its sample. V usage is TRBV27 and J usage is TRBJ1-1; TRBD1 matches at 7 bases. This CDR3 is built from 15 residues. Germline loops: CDR1 MNHEY, CDR2 SMNVEV (reference sequence). V trimming: 6 bases; J trimming: 0 bases; junction bases outside the gene matches: 7. The CDR3 nucleotides are TGTGCCAGCAGCCGACAGGGTATAATGAACACTGAAGCTTTCTTT. Translating gives CASSRQGIMNTEAFF.

This clone was detected once. This chain links TRBV5-4 with TRBJ2-1, with 16 bases fitting TRBD2. Germline lookup yields CDR1 SGHNT and CDR2 YYREEE (reference sequence). The CDR3 is made up of 14 amino acids. V dropped 4 bases and J dropped 12; count of bases not matched to a gene: 4. The CDR3 nucleotides are TGTGCCAGCAGCGCGGGGACTAGCGGGAGGGGGCAGTTCTTC. Translated, it gives CASSAGTSGRGQFF.

This chain uses TRBV7-6 with TRBJ2-1; D is undetermined. Germline V gene lookup returns CDR1 SGHVS and CDR2 FNYEAQ. With 4 bases removed from V and 10 bases from J, the gap between germline ends came to 11 bases. There are 12 residues in the CDR3. The CDR3 DNA is TGTGCCAGCAGCTCAGAAGCGAGAGAGCAGTTCTTC. This sequence encodes CASSSEAREQFF.

The chain carries TRBV29-1 and TRBJ2-1; D uncertain. The CDR3 sequence is 13 residues long. Trimming took off 4 bases at V and 7 bases at J, with 14 bases between the two ends. Germline CDR1 and CDR2: SQVTM and ANQGSEA. The CDR3 region is CSVGLRFQNEQFF. The DNA for the CDR3 is TGCAGCGTTGGTTTAAGATTCCAGAATGAGCAGTTCTTC.

CDR3 region: CASSVGGHTGELFF. The CDR3 DNA follows: TGTGCCAGCAGCGTAGGGGGGCACACCGGGGAGCTGTTTTTT. This chain joins TRBV9 and TRBJ2-2, with D tentatively TRBD1 (6 bases). V was pared by 0 bases and J by 3 bases, with 6 bases between. This CDR3 has 14 amino acids. Germline V lookup: CDR1 SGDLS, CDR2 YYNGEE.

This chain joins TRBV18 and TRBJ2-2, with no clear D. Trimming removed 0 bases from V and 5 bases from J, with 4 bases in between. Germline CDR1 reads KGHSH; CDR2 reads LQKENI. CDR3 length: 13 amino acids. The CDR3 coding sequence is TGTGCCAGCTCACCACCGGGTACCGGGGAGCTGTTTTTT. This encodes CASSPPGTGELFF.

In this sample, this clone turned up once. The CDR3 spells CASSKTSGSREQYF. In DNA, the CDR3 is TGCGCCAGCAGCAAGACTAGCGGGTCTCGGGAGCAGTACTTC. This chain links TRBV5-1 with TRBJ2-7; 10 bases fit TRBD2. The CDR3 has 14 amino acids. V lost 4 bases to trimming and J lost 7 bases; unmatched junction nucleotides: 8. Looked up from germline, CDR1 is SGHRS and CDR2 is YFSETQ. The whole variable domain, filled in from reference TRBV5-1 and TRBJ2-7, reads KAGVTQTPRYLIKTRGQQVTLSCSPISGHRSVSWYQQTPGQGLQFLFEYFSETQRNKGNFPGRFSGRQFSNSRSEMNVSTLELGDSALYLCASSKTSGSREQYFGPGTRLTVT.